One T cell receptor beta chain is described in this entry. Its antigen is unknown. Deletions cut 2 bases from V and 5 bases from J, with 13 bases between. Per germline, CDR1 SEHNR and CDR2 FQNEAQ (reference sequence). The CDR3 totals 15 residues. The data derive from a study of OX40 agonist ivuxolimab in advanced cancers. As for the study in general: Every 2 weeks, patients got intravenous ivuxolimab at one of six dose levels (0.01-10 mg/kg).

TCRdb keeps only in-frame clones here, not all; method: immunoSEQ multiplex PCR. The repertoire holds over 70,000 clones, with about nine tenths as singletons. Study-level points and caveats: People who partly responded at 0.1-3.0 mg/kg had some of the least clonal expansion seen.

This chain uses TRBV7-9 with TRBJ1-5, with D maybe TRBD1 (6 bases). The sequence was collected from an adult with an advanced solid tumor such as melanoma, head and neck, liver or kidney cancer. Source: CD4+ or CD8+ T cells sorted from blood, taken in a trial of the OX40 agonist ivuxolimab. As DNA, the CDR3 is TGTGCCAGCAGCTTAAGGGGGGAGCCTCATCAGCCCCAGCATTTT. It yields the protein CASSLRGEPHQPQHF.